This TCR beta chain is drawn from a study of identifying expanded T cells in peripheral blood (dated by TCRdb to about 2019). Background on the whole study: Technical replicates were generated by sequencing separate aliquots of the same genomic DNA pool, and four replicates were compared pairwise. General study outcomes and caveats: Across all healthy-donor time intervals, the beta-binomial model significantly lowered both the number of clones called differentially abundant and the false-positive rate. The authors expected that biological variance in healthy repertoires might rise further over much longer intervals, such as months to years. In all healthy donors, the variance in clone template counts between samples taken approximately 15 days apart rose significantly as total template count increased. Between technical replicates the binomial model flagged approximately 1.1 differentially abundant clones, whereas over about 2 weeks the binomial model flagged about 15 and over approximately 4 weeks 19 to 20.

This clone has only a few counts. Its antigen remains undetermined. No base-level quality is on record; no much larger clone is a single base apart. CDR1 and CDR2, per the germline V gene (reference sequence), are MNHNY and SVGAGI. The junction shows trimming of 8 bases on V and 8 bases on J, plus 6 bases between the germline ends. Taken from cysteine to phenylalanine, the CDR3 has 9 residues. The read is trimmed to its CDR3 DNA, 27 bases read in frame from base 1. TCRbeta CDR3 regions were profiled by bias-controlled multiplex PCR amplification of genomic DNA with the immunoSEQ Assay. As for the authors' bioinformatics: To quantify the absolute abundance of each unique TCRbeta CDR3 region, the sequences were collapsed and filtered. Differential abundance was tested with a binomial (Fisher-equivalent) model and with a beta-binomial model adding time-dependent variance fitted from healthy donors. Clones with fewer than 5 combined templates were excluded, and clones with Benjamini-Hochberg FDR below 0.01 were called differentially abundant. Using the form v = (b*log(k)+a)^2, the beta-binomial variance was modeled as a function of the total template count across the two samples. Imported from immuneACCESS, the table was reduced by TCRdb to in-frame sequences with V and J called. These copies leave out some clones; in studies compared against another copy, an unresolved V gene accounts for under half, and the cause of the remainder is not known. That table supplies the V and J calls and clone size; D and trimming were determined from the DNA. Counted in this sample were roughly 120,000 clones; about 87% of them appeared once. The ten largest clonotypes hold about 7.7% of the sample.

No immune events, such as infections, were documented for the healthy donors during the collection period. To calibrate time-dependent variance in a beta-binomial model of T-cell clone differential abundance, blood repertoires from healthy donors were used as a training cohort. There were roughly 10 healthy donors in the training cohort, of whom 3 were female and 7 were male. The donors were between about 29 and 64 years old, with an average age of roughly 40 years. Whole blood from each healthy donor was obtained from a commercial supplier and was collected at three time points about 15 days apart. Genomic DNA was extracted from unsorted whole blood for immunosequencing.

This TCR came from a person aged 18 to 69 in good health. The chain is made from TRBV6-6 and TRBJ1-1, with no confident D gene call. Material for sequencing was blood. This receptor carries the CDR3 CASGAEAFF. At the DNA level, the sequence is TGTGCCAGCGGTGCCGAAGCTTTCTTT.